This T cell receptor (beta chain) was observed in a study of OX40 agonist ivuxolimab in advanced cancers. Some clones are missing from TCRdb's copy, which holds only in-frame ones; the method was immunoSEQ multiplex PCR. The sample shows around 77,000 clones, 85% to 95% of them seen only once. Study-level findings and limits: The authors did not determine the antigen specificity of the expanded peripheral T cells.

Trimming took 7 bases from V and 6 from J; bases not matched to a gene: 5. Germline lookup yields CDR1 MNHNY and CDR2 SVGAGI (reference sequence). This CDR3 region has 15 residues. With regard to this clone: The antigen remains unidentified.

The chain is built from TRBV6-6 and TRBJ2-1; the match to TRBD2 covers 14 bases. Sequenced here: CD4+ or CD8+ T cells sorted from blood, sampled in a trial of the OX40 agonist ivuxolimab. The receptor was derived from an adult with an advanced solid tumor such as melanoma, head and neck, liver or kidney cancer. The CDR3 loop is CASNAGTSGSNEQFF. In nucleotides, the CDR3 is TGTGCCAGCAACGCCGGGACTAGCGGGAGCAATGAGCAGTTCTTC.